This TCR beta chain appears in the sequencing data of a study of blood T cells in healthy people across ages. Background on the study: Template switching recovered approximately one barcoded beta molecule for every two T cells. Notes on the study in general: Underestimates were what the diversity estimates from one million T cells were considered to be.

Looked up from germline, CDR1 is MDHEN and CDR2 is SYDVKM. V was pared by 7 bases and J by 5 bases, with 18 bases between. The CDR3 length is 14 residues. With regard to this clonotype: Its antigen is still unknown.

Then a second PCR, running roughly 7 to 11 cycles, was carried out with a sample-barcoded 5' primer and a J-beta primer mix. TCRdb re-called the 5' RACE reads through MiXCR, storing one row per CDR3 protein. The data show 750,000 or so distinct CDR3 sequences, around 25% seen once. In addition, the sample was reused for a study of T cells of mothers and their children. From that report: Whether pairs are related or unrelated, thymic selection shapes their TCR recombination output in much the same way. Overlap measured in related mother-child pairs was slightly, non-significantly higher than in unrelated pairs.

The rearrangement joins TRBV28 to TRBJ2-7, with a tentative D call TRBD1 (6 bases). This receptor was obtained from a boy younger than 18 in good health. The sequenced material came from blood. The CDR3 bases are TGTGCCAGCACCCCCAGGGACAACACCCACGAGCAGTACTTC. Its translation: CASTPRDNTHEQYF.